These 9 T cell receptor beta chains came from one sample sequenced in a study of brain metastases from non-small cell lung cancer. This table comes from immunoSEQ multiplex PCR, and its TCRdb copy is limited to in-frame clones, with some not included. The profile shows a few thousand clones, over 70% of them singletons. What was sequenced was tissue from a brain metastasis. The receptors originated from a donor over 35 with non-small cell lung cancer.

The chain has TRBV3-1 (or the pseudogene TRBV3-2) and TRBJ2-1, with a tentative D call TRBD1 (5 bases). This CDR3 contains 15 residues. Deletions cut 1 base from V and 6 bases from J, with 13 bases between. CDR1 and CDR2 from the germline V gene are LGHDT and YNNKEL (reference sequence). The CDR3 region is CASSQVQGYSNEQFF. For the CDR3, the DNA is TGTGCCAGCAGCCAAGTTCAGGGTTACTCCAATGAGCAGTTCTTC.

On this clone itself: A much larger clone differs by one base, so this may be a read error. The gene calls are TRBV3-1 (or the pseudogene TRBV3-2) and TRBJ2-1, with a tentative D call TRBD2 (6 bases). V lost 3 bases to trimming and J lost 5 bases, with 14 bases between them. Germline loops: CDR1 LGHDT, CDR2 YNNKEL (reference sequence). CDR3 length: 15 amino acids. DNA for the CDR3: TGTGCCAGCAGCCAGGGAGTGGGGGGTAACAATGAGCAGTTCTTC. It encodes CASSQGVGGNNEQFF.

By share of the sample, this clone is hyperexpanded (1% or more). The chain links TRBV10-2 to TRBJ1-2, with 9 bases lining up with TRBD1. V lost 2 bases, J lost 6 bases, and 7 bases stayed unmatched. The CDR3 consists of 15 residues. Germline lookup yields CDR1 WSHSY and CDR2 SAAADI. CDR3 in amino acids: CASSEPGQGFHGYTF. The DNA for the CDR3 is TGCGCCAGCAGTGAGCCGGGACAGGGCTTTCATGGCTACACCTTC.

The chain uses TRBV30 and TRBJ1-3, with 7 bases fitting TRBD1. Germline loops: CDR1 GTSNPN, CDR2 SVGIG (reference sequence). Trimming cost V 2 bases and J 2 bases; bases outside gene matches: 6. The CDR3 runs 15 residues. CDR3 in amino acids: CAWSRDRAAGNTIYF. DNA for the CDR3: TGTGCCTGGAGTCGAGACAGGGCCGCTGGAAACACCATATATTTT.

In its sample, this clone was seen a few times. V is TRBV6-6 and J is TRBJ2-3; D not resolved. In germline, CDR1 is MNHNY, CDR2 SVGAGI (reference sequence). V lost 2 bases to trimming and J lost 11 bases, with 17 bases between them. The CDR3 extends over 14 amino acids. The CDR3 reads CASSYAQNVLMQYF. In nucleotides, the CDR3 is TGTGCCAGCAGTTACGCGCAGAACGTCCTGATGCAGTATTTT.

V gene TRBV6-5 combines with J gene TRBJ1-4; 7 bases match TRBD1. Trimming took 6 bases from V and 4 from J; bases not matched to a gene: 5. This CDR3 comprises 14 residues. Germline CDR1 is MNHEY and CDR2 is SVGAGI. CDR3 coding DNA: TGTGCCAGCAGGACGACAGGGCTTAATGAAAAACTGTTTTTT. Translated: CASRTTGLNEKLFF.

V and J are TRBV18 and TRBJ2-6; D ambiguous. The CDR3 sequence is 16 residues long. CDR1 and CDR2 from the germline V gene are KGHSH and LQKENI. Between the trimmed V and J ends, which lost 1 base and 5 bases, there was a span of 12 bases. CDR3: CASSPRPHHRANVLTF. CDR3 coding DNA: TGTGCCAGCTCACCACGGCCGCATCATCGGGCCAACGTCCTGACTTTC. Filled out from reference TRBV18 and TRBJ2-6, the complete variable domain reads NAGVMQNPRHLVRRRGQEARLRCSPMKGHSHVYWYRQLPEEGLKFMVYLQKENIIDESGMPKERFSAEFPKEGPSILRIQQVVRGDSAAYFCASSPRPHHRANVLTFGAGSRLTVL.

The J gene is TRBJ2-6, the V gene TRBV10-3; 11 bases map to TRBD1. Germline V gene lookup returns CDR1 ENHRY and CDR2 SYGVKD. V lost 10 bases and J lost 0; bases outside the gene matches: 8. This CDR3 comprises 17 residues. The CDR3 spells CATYSGTGGSGANVLTF. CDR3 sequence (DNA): TGTGCCACTTATTCCGGGACAGGGGGCTCTGGGGCCAACGTCCTGACTTTC.

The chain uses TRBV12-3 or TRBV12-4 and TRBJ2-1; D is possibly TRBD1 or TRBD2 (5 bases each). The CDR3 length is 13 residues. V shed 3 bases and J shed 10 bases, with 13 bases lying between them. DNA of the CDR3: TGTGCCAGCAGTTTGGGACGTAGCATAGAGCAGTTCTTC. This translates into CASSLGRSIEQFF.